This TCR beta chain was sequenced for a study of blood T cell repertoires in COVID-19. Study details: Sites across the United States, Italy and Spain contributed samples from acute and convalescent COVID-19.

Data came from immunoSEQ multiplex PCR; TCRdb stores just in-frame clones and leaves some out. Among about 130,000 clones listed, roughly 80% were seen once. V lost 1 base and J lost 4; bases outside the gene matches: 12. The germline gives CDR1 SGHRS, CDR2 YFSETQ. CDR3 size: 20 residues. This TCR was recovered from a woman aged 80 or older with acute or convalescent COVID-19. The sequenced material came from peripheral blood. The V gene is TRBV5-1, the J gene TRBJ1-6; 12 positions agree with TRBD1. In DNA form, the CDR3 reads TGCGCCAGCAGCTTGACGTCCCGGGACAGGGGGCGCGATTATAATTCACCCCTCCACTTT. Protein sequence: CASSLTSRDRGRDYNSPLHF.